The 3 T cell receptor beta chains below all came from one sample that was sequenced in a study of T cells in Graves' hyperthyroidism and ophthalmopathy. The TCR beta CDR3 regions underwent amplification using RNA transcripts as the source. HTBI primers were used for first-round RT-PCR of the TCR CDR3. In TCRdb, the multiplex PCR reads were re-called with MiXCR into one record per CDR3 protein. The sample has about 510,000 distinct CDR3 sequences, roughly 15% seen once. Sequencing was performed on blood. These receptors came from a woman in her forties with Graves' hyperthyroidism.

This chain uses TRBV14 with TRBJ2-6; D uncertain. V lost 0 bases and J lost 0, with 9 bases in between. CDR3 length equals 17 residues. CDR1 is SGHDN, CDR2 FVKESK, per germline. The CDR3 loop reads CASSQEVRNSGANVLTF. The CDR3 DNA reads as TGTGCCAGCAGCCAAGAGGTCAGAAACTCTGGGGCCAACGTCCTGACTTTC.

About this clonotype: Because the CDR3 is missing its conserved closing phenylalanine or tryptophan, this is likely a read error. This chain connects TRBV5-5 to TRBJ1-1; 7 positions agree with TRBD1. Trimming took 4 bases from V and 1 from J; bases not matched to a gene: 4. Germline V lookup: CDR1 SGHKS, CDR2 YYEKEE (reference sequence). The CDR3 length is 14 residues. This CDR3 is CASSRGGSNTEAFL. The DNA of the CDR3 is TGTGCCAGCAGCCGAGGGGGCTCGAACACTGAAGCTTTCCTT.

This sequence joins TRBV6-1 and TRBJ1-1; no definite D call. Germline assignment: CDR1 MNHNS and CDR2 SASEGT. The CDR3 is made up of 13 amino acids. Between the trimmed V and J ends, which lost 7 bases and 4 bases, there was a span of 13 bases. CDR3 DNA: TGTGCCAGCACTCCCGGGCCAAGCACTGAAGCTTTCTTT. As protein: CASTPGPSTEAFF.